This T cell receptor beta chain was captured by sequencing in a study of regulatory T cells in long-lasting Graves disease. Study-level background: With positive TSH receptor antibodies and over 5 years of antithyroid drugs, Graves' disease was considered persistent.

The table lists this clonotype with many counts. The antigen remains unidentified. Unmatched junction bases numbered 20, after V lost 7 bases and J lost 7 bases. The V gene's germline CDR1 is MNHNS and CDR2 SASEGT. The CDR3 has 18 residues. Study findings and constraints: In persistent patients, shared public clonotypes (under 3,000) outnumbered those in new patients (about 1,000). Thyroid tissue went unstudied; only peripheral blood was examined. TCR diversity was lower in persistent Graves' patients (versus newly diagnosed ones).

CDR3 regions were amplified by Arm-PCR using iRepertoire HTBI primers to build TCR beta libraries. Using its own MiXCR run on the multiplex PCR reads, TCRdb lists one record per CDR3 protein. The sample yields 430,000 or so distinct CDR3 sequences, about 21% seen once. Regarding time point: persistent/refractory GD, antithyroid drugs over 5 years with positive TRAb. The TCR library was made from RNA that had been extracted from PBMCs in TRIzol. This receptor was taken from a female donor with Graves disease. The input for sequencing was peripheral blood mononuclear cells (PBMCs), taken when the disease was refractory, from a patient treated with antithyroid drugs. This chain uses TRBV6-1 with TRBJ1-4; 8 bases agree with TRBD1. CDR3 nucleotide sequence: TGTGCCAGCAAACCCGGACAGGGAGGTTTCGATTTGTTTGAAAAACTGTTTTTT. Protein product: CASKPGQGGFDLFEKLFF.